This T cell receptor (beta chain) emerged from a study of Graves' ophthalmopathy and Graves' hyperthyroidism. Many counts were recorded for this clonotype. As the template, RNA transcripts were used to amplify TCR beta CDR3 regions. RT-PCR was first run with HTBI primers, then multiplex PCR in a second round. TCRdb ran MiXCR on the multiplex PCR reads and lists one entry per CDR3 protein. The repertoire includes more than 1,000,000 distinct CDR3 sequences, about 36% of them detected once, and around 10% sits in the top ten. V was pared by 1 base and J by 5 bases, with 12 bases between. Germline V gene data show CDR1 as SGHVS and CDR2 as FNYEAQ. The CDR3 spans 15 residues.

The sequence derives from an adult man with Graves' hyperthyroidism. This chain joins TRBV7-6 and TRBJ1-5; D might be TRBD1 (6 bases). The sequenced sample was peripheral blood or thyroid tissue (not recorded which). The CDR3, as DNA: TGTGCCAGCAGCTTAGGAGGGACACGGGATCAGCCCCAGCATTTT. Its translation is CASSLGGTRDQPQHF.